A single sample gave rise to the 6 T cell receptor beta chains below, sequenced in a study of vaccination effects on CD4 cells after COVID-19. Only in-frame clones appear in the TCRdb table, and some are missing; sequencing was by immunoSEQ multiplex PCR. The table records just under 60,000 clones, roughly 80% of them present only once. These TCRs are of unknown antigen specificity. Within the ViraFEST assay, antigen-specific CD4+ T cells underwent expansion with viral peptide pools prior to sequencing. The authors isolated CD4+ T cells after less than eleven days of culture. Of the BNT162b2 and mRNA-1273 vaccines, participants received two doses of one or the other. The material was CD4+ T cells from PBMCs cultured with HCoV-OC43 spike peptides, obtained after COVID-19 vaccination. The subset here: HCoV-OC43 spike overlapping peptide pool stimulation. The receptors were gathered from a human donor who received a COVID-19 vaccine.

The V gene is TRBV5-1, the J gene TRBJ1-6; TRBD1 might be the D (5 bases). Trimming stripped 0 bases from V and 15 bases from J, with 16 bases between. CDR3 length: 14 amino acids. Germline lookup yields CDR1 SGHRS and CDR2 YFSETQ. Here the CDR3 reads CASSLGRDRYYLHF. DNA for the CDR3: TGCGCCAGCAGCTTGGGAAGGGACCGCTACTACCTCCACTTT.

CDR3 coding DNA: TGTGCCAGCAGCTCCCGGACAAGGACGGAGACCCAGTACTTC. This sequence encodes CASSSRTRTETQYF. V usage is TRBV5-6 and J usage is TRBJ2-5; a possible D gene is TRBD1 (5 bases). With 3 bases removed from V and 5 bases from J, the gap between germline ends came to 14 bases. This CDR3 is built from 14 residues. The germline V gene has CDR1 SGHDT and CDR2 YYEEEE.

This clone was detected only once. The chain recombines TRBV19 with TRBJ2-2; D is perhaps TRBD2 (7 bases). V was clipped by 3 bases and J by 3 bases, with 8 bases between them. The CDR3 loop spans 14 amino acids. Germline loops: CDR1 LNHDA, CDR2 SQIVND (reference sequence). The CDR3 DNA reads TGTGCCAGTAGTATGGGGGGGCACACCGGGGAGCTGTTTTTT. It specifies CASSMGGHTGELFF.

J is TRBJ2-5 and V is TRBV5-6; 14 bases agree with TRBD2. Trimming removed 2 bases from V and 5 bases from J; junction bases left unmatched: 8. CDR1 and CDR2 (germline): SGHDT, YYEEEE. This CDR3 is built from 17 residues. CDR3 loop: CASSFRTSGRIEETQYF. The CDR3, as DNA: TGTGCCAGCAGCTTCAGGACTAGCGGGAGGATTGAGGAGACCCAGTACTTC.

The chain carries TRBV29-1 and TRBJ2-3; 7 bases map to TRBD2. V gave up 6 bases and J gave up 5 bases; unmatched junction bases: 14. CDR3 length equals 15 residues. Germline V lookup: CDR1 SQVTM, CDR2 ANQGSEA. CDR3 sequence (DNA): TGCAGCGTGCGTGGGCGGGGGTCCCCAGGAGATACGCAGTATTTT. Protein sequence: CSVRGRGSPGDTQYF.

The chain joins TRBV6-6 to TRBJ1-5; D gene uncertain. CDR1 is MNHNY and CDR2 is SVGAGI in the germline V gene (reference sequence). The CDR3 has 11 residues. V shed 5 bases and J shed 11 bases, with 10 bases lying between them. The CDR3, as DNA: TGTGCCAGCAGTGAACAGAGGTCCCAGCATTTT. Protein product: CASSEQRSQHF.